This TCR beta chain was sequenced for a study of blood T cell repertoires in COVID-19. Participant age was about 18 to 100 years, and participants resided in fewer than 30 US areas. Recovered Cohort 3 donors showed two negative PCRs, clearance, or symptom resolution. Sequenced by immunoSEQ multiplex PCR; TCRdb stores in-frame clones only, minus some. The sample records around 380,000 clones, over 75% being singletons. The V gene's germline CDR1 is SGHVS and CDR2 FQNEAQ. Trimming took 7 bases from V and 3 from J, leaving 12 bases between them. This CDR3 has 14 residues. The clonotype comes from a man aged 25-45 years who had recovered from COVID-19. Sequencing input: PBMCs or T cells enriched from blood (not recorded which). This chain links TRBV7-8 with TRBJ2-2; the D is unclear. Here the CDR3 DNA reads TGTGCCAGCAAAGTTCTCCAGGACACCGGGGAGCTGTTTTTT. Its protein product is CASKVLQDTGELFF.